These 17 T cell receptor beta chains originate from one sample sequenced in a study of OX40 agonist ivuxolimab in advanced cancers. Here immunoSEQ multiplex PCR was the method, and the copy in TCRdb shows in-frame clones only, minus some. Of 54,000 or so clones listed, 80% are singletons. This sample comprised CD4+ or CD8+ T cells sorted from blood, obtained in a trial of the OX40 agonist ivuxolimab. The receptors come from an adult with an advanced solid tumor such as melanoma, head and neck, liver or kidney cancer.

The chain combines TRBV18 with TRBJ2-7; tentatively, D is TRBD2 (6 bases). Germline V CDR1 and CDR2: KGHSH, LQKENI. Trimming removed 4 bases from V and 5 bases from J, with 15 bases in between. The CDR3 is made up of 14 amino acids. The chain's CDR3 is CASSLFRDWHEQYF. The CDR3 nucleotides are TGTGCCAGCTCACTCTTCCGGGACTGGCACGAGCAGTACTTC.

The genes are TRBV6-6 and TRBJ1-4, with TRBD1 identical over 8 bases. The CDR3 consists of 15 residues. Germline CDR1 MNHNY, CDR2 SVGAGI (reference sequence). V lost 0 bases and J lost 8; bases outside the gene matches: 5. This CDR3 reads CASSYSTGVDEKLFF. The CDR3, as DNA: TGTGCCAGCAGTTACTCGACAGGGGTGGACGAAAAACTGTTTTTT.

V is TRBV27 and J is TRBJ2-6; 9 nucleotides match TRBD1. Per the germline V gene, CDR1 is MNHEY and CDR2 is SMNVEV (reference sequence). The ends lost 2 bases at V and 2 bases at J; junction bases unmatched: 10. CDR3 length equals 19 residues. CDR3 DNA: TGTGCCAGCAGTTTAATACGGACAGGGGTTTCGACTGGGGCCAACGTCCTGACTTTC. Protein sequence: CASSLIRTGVSTGANVLTF.

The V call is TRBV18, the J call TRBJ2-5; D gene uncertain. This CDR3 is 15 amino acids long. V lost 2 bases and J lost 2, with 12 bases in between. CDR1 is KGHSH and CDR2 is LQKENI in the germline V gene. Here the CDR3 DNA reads TGTGCCAGCTCACCAGGGATAGGCGGTCAAGAGACCCAGTACTTC. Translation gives CASSPGIGGQETQYF.

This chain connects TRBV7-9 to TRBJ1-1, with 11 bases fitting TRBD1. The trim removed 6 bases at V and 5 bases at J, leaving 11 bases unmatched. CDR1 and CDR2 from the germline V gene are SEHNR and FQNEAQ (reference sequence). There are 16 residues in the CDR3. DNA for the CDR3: TGTGCCAGCAGGTACGAAACCGGGACAGGGGGAACTGAAGCTTTCTTT. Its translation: CASRYETGTGGTEAFF.

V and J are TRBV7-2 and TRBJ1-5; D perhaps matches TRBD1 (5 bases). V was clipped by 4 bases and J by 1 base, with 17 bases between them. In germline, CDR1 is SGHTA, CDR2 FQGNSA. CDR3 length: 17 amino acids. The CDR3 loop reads CASSSLFDWGSNQPQHF. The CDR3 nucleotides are TGTGCCAGCAGCTCACTCTTTGACTGGGGGAGCAATCAGCCCCAGCATTTT.

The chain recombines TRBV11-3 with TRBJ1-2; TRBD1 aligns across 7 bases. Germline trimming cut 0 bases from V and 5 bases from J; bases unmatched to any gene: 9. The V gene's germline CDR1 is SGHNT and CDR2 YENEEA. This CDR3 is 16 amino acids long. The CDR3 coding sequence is TGTGCCAGCAGCTTAGAGAGGGGGCGAGGACCGTATGGCTACACCTTC. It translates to CASSLERGRGPYGYTF.

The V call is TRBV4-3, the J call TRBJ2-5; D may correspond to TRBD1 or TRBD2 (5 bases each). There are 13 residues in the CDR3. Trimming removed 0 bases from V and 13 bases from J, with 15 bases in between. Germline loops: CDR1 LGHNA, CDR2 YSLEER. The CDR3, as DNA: TGCGCCAGCAGCCAAGATCATCGGGACGGAAGGTACTTC. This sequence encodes CASSQDHRDGRYF.

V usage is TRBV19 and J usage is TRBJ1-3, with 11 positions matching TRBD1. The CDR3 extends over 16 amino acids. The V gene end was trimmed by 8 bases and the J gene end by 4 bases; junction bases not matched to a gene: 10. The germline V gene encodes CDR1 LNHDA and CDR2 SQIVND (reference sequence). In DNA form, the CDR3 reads TGTGCCAGTCGCCTGGGACAGGGGGTAGCAGGAAACACCATATATTTT. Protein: CASRLGQGVAGNTIYF.

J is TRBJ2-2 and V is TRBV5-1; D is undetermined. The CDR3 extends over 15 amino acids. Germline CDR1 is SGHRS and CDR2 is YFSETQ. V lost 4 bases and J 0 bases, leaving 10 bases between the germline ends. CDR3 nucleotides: TGCGCCAGCAGCCCTGACCATACGAACACCGGGGAGCTGTTTTTT. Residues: CASSPDHTNTGELFF.

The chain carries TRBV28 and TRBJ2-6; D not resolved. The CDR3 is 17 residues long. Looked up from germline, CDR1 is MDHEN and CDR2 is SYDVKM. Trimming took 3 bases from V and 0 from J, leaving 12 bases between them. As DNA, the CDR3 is TGTGCCAGCAGTTTGGTCCTCAGCTTCTCTGGGGCCAACGTCCTGACTTTC. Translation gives CASSLVLSFSGANVLTF.

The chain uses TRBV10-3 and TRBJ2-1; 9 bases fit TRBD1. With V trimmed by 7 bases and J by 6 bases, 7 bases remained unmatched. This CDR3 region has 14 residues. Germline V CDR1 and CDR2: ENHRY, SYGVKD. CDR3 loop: CAINSPGQGNEQFF. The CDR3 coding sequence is TGTGCCATCAATTCACCGGGACAGGGCAATGAGCAGTTCTTC.

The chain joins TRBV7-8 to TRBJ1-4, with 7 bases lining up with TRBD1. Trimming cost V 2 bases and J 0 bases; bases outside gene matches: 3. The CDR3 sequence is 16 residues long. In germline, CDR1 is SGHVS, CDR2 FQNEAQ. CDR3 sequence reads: CASSLRDSATNEKLFF. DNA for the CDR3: TGTGCCAGCAGCTTAAGGGACAGCGCAACTAATGAAAAACTGTTTTTT.

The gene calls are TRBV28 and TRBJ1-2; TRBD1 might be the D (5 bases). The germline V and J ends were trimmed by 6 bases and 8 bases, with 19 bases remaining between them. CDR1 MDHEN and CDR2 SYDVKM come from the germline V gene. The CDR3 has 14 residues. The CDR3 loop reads CASRAGTKGDGYTF. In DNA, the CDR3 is TGTGCCAGCAGGGCCGGGACTAAAGGGGACGGCTACACCTTC.

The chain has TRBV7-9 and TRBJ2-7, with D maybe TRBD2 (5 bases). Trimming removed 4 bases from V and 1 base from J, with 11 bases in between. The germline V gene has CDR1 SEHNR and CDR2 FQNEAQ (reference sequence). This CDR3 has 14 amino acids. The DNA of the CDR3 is TGTGCCAGCAGCTCTACTAGAGGGTCCTACGAGCAGTACTTC. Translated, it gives CASSSTRGSYEQYF.

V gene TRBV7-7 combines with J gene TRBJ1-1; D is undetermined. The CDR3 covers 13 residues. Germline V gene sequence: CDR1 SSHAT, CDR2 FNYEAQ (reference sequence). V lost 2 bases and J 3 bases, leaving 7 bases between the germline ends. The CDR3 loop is CASSLSKDTEAFF. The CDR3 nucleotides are TGTGCCAGCAGCTTATCCAAGGACACTGAAGCTTTCTTT. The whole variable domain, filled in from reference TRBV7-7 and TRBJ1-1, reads GAGVSQSPRYKVTKRGQDVTLRCDPISSHATLYWYQQALGQGPEFLTYFNYEAQPDKSGLPSDRFSAERPEGSISTLTIQRTEQRDSAMYRCASSLSKDTEAFFGQGTRLTVV.

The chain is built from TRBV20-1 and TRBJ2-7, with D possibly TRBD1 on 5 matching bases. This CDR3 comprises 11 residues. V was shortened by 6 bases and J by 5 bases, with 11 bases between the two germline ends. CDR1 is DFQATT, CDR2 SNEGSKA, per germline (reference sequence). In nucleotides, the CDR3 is TGCAGTGCCCGAAGCAGGGACGAGCAGTACTTC. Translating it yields CSARSRDEQYF.